These 27 T cell receptor beta chains share one sample of origin, sequenced in a study of tumor and adjacent non-tumor tissue in lung cancer. No cell sorting was done before RNA was extracted from the tissue. A modified ARM-PCR protocol with three rounds of nested PCR amplified TCRbeta. MiXCR, applied by TCRdb to the multiplex PCR reads, yields one record per CDR3 protein. The sample holds fewer than 120,000 distinct CDR3 sequences; roughly 84% are singletons and the top ten take 20% to 25%. The sequencing input was lung tumor tissue. The receptors derive from a man between 65 and 80 years old with non-small cell lung cancer.

Ten or more counts support this clonotype. The chain couples TRBV6-5 to TRBJ2-3; D is uncertain. The CDR3 runs 14 residues. The V gene's germline CDR1 is MNHEY and CDR2 SVGAGI. V lost 2 bases and J 6 bases, leaving 12 bases between the germline ends. CDR3 sequence (DNA): TGTGCCAGCAGTTACAGCCCTAGGGCGGATACGCAGTATTTT. It specifies CASSYSPRADTQYF.

In this sample, this clonotype is medium-sized (0.01 to 0.1%). The chain couples TRBV10-2 to TRBJ1-6; D ambiguous. Trimming shortened V by 6 bases and J by 5 bases, and 17 bases separated the two germline ends. The CDR3 is 16 residues long. From germline, CDR1 is WSHSY and CDR2 SAAADI. The CDR3 sequence is CASSSQLGVNNSPLHF. CDR3 coding DNA: TGCGCCAGCAGCTCACAATTGGGCGTTAATAATTCACCCCTCCACTTT.

Note on this clonotype: The junction does not match germline at one end; this may be a read error. The CDR3 region has the DNA TGTGCCATCAGTACCCGGGTGGGGGCAACGAGTCAGCCCCAGCATTTT. Its translation: CAISTRVGATSQPQHF. This sequence joins TRBV6-5 and TRBJ1-5; tentative D call: TRBD1 (6 bases). Germline CDR1 reads MNHEY; CDR2 reads SVGAGI. The CDR3 is 16 residues long.

Concerning this clonotype: The junction does not match germline at one end; this may be a read error. J is TRBJ1-5 and V is TRBV6-6; D unresolved. CDR3 size: 16 residues. Germline CDR1 is MNHNY and CDR2 is SVGAGI (reference sequence). CDR3 in amino acids: CASSLEPLGLIQPQLF. CDR3 in DNA: TGTGCCAGCAGTCTAGAGCCTTTAGGGCTTATTCAGCCCCAGCTTTTT.

On this clonotype: Its ends do not fully match the called genes, so a read error is possible. The chain recombines TRBV29-1 with TRBJ2-7; no clear D gene. This CDR3 is 11 amino acids long. The germline CDR1 and CDR2 sequences are SQVTM and ANQGSEA. For the CDR3, the DNA is TGCAGCGTTGAAGTCGATTACGAACAGTACTTC. It codes for CSVEVDYEQYF.

As for this clonotype: The germline gene is not matched at one end of the junction; a read error may be the cause. This chain uses TRBV10-3 with TRBJ1-2; D not resolved. CDR3 length equals 14 residues. In germline, CDR1 is ENHRY, CDR2 SYGVKD. The CDR3 region is CAISGEIDFSGYIF. DNA of the CDR3: TGTGCCATCAGTGGGGAGATAGATTTCAGTGGCTACATCTTC.

Note on this clonotype: At one boundary the junction diverges from the germline segment, which might be a read error. The V gene is TRBV12-3 or TRBV12-4, the J gene TRBJ2-5; no clear D. CDR3 length: 18 residues. CDR3 bases: TGTGTCAGCAGTCCCCTCTTGGGCCCCACCGGCCCAAAAGAGACCCAGTACTTC. Its translation is CVSSPLLGPTGPKETQYF.

Remarks on this clonotype: This may arise from a read error, as a much more abundant clone is one base away. The chain uses TRBV11-2 and TRBJ2-5; D perhaps matches TRBD1 (5 bases). Germline-derived CDR1 and CDR2 are SGHAT and FQNNGV. The CDR3 totals 13 residues. V gave up 4 bases and J gave up 4 bases, with 10 bases separating them. The CDR3 here is CASSSHRGETQYF. CDR3 in DNA: TGTGCCAGCAGCTCGCATAGGGGAGAGACCCAGTACTTC.

This clonotype was observed at least ten times. The V and J genes are TRBV20-1 and TRBJ2-7; the D gene could be TRBD1 or TRBD2 (5 bases each). The V end was cut by 3 bases, the J end by 9 bases, with 27 bases between. The CDR3 contains 16 residues. Germline V gives CDR1 DFQATT, CDR2 SNEGSKA (reference sequence). In nucleotides, the CDR3 is TGCAGTGCTAGGGACTCCGGGTCACAGGACTTTACGAGGCAGTACTTC. This gives the protein CSARDSGSQDFTRQYF.

The chain couples TRBV7-9 to TRBJ2-5, with TRBD1 as a possible D gene (6 bases). The CDR3 has 15 residues. The ends were cut back, 0 bases at V and 5 bases at J, with 13 bases in the middle. The germline CDR1 and CDR2 sequences are SEHNR and FQNEAQ (reference sequence). The CDR3 here is CASSLAWVQGETQYF. CDR3 bases: TGTGCCAGCAGCTTAGCATGGGTACAGGGCGAGACCCAGTACTTC.

Note on this clonotype: At one end the junction does not follow the germline gene, possibly because of a read error. V is TRBV28 and J is TRBJ1-5; D is perhaps TRBD1 (6 bases). CDR3 size: 15 residues. Germline lookup yields CDR1 MDHEN and CDR2 SYDVKM. In DNA form, the CDR3 reads TGTGCCAGCGACGGGGGGCTAAATAGCAATCAGCCCCAGCATTTC. This sequence encodes CASDGGLNSNQPQHF.

This clonotype was counted ten times or more. This sequence joins TRBV28 and TRBJ1-6; D is ambiguous. Between the trimmed V and J ends, which lost 7 bases and 7 bases, there was a span of 17 bases. The germline CDR1 and CDR2 sequences are MDHEN and SYDVKM. The CDR3 extends over 15 amino acids. CDR3: CASTSEVAGNSPLHF. CDR3 sequence (DNA): TGTGCCAGCACCTCCGAAGTGGCGGGGAATTCACCCCTCCACTTT.

Points on this clonotype: No conserved phenylalanine or tryptophan is present at the end of the CDR3, so a read error is the likely explanation. This rearrangement joins TRBV4-3 to TRBJ1-2, with D hard to call. Germline CDR1 and CDR2: LGHNA and YSLEER. The CDR3 covers 16 residues. DNA of the CDR3: TGCGCCAGTAGCCAAGATTCCGTGTGGCATCCGGGTGACTACACCATC. It codes for CASSQDSVWHPGDYTI.

To note about this clonotype: Here the CDR3 omits its conserved ending phenylalanine or tryptophan, so a read error is the likely source. It is unclear where the CDR3 begins or ends on the DNA, so no DNA is shown, and the CDR3 is as TCRdb lists it. The chain carries TRBV5-4 and TRBJ2-7; TRBD2, the table's D call, lacks a check against the DNA. The germline gives CDR1 SGHNT, CDR2 YYREEE (reference sequence). The CDR3 sequence runs 15 residues, both termini included. The CDR3 sequence is CASSGAGGPSYEQNL.

This clonotype was found many times. This rearrangement joins TRBV5-1 to TRBJ1-2; the D is unclear. This CDR3 has 13 amino acids. The germline gives CDR1 SGHRS, CDR2 YFSETQ. V lost 0 bases to trimming and J lost 0 bases, with 3 bases between them. CDR3 in amino acids: CASSLDANYGYTF. The CDR3 nucleotides are TGCGCCAGCAGCTTGGATGCTAACTATGGCTACACCTTC.

This clonotype was seen a handful of times. Lacking the conserved final phenylalanine or tryptophan, this CDR3 likely reflects a read error. The chain is built from TRBV4-3 and TRBJ2-1; either TRBD1 or TRBD2 may fit D (5 bases each). The CDR3 is made up of 15 amino acids. V lost 1 base and J lost 10, with 17 bases in between. Germline assignment: CDR1 LGHNA and CDR2 YSLEER. The CDR3 here is CASSQVATLGDEQFS. DNA of the CDR3: TGCGCCAGCAGCCAAGTTGCTACCCTTGGGGACGAGCAGTTCTCC.

Details on this clonotype: This is likely a read error, given that the CDR3 carries no conserved phenylalanine or tryptophan at its end. The chain is built from TRBV12-3 or TRBV12-4 and TRBJ2-5; 7 bases are shared with TRBD1. This CDR3 is 13 amino acids long. J was trimmed by 6 bases and V by 2 bases; bases with no gene match: 3. The CDR3 nucleotides read TGTGCCAGCAGTTTACGACAGGGAAAGACCCAGTACTTA. Its translation is CASSLRQGKTQYL.

Notes on this clonotype: This is likely a read error, given that the CDR3 carries no conserved phenylalanine or tryptophan at its end. The DNA is omitted, as the CDR3 cannot be located on it reliably, and the CDR3 follows TCRdb's listing. The chain links TRBV6-1 to TRBJ1-5; TRBD1, the table's D call, lacks a check against the DNA. The CDR3 has 14 residues if both end residues are counted. Germline CDR1 and CDR2: MNHNS and SASEGT. The CDR3 sequence: CASHDRGLNQPQHL.

To note about this clonotype: At one end the junction does not follow the germline gene, possibly because of a read error. The chain carries TRBV7-9 and TRBJ1-1; a weak D match, TRBD1 (6 bases). Germline loops: CDR1 SEHNR, CDR2 FQNEAQ (reference sequence). The CDR3 is 13 amino acids. CDR3 DNA: TGTGCCAGCAGGTTAGCCGGGGACACTGGAGCTTTCTTT. It encodes CASRLAGDTGAFF.

Concerning this clonotype: At one of its ends the junction is not consistent with the germline gene, which may arise from a read error. Written as DNA, the CDR3 is TGTGCCAGCAGTCTACATGTGTGGGACTGGGCCTCCTACAATGAGCAGTCCTTC. This encodes CASSLHVWDWASYNEQSF. The J gene is TRBJ2-1, the V gene TRBV11-2; D is possibly TRBD2 (6 bases). CDR1 SGHAT and CDR2 FQNNGV come from the germline V gene. The CDR3 covers 18 residues.

In the case of this clonotype: A much larger clone differs by one base, so this may be a read error. The rearrangement links TRBV27 to TRBJ2-7; 8 bases are shared with TRBD1. The V and J ends lost 4 bases and 4 bases, in that order; junction bases with no gene match: 9. CDR1 is MNHEY, CDR2 SMNVEV, per germline (reference sequence). This CDR3 region has 15 residues. CDR3 protein: CASSSGTGFSYEQYF. CDR3 nucleotides: TGTGCCAGCAGTTCAGGGACAGGTTTCAGTTACGAGCAGTACTTC.

A note on this clonotype: One base away lies a much larger clone, so this may be a sequencing read error. J is TRBJ2-7 and V is TRBV28; D gene uncertain. V gave up 3 bases and J gave up 3 bases, with 15 bases separating them. The germline V gene has CDR1 MDHEN and CDR2 SYDVKM. This CDR3 is 15 amino acids long. The CDR3 reads CASSLLASWYYEQYF. CDR3 nucleotides: TGTGCCAGCAGTTTGTTGGCTTCGTGGTACTACGAGCAGTACTTC. The variable domain in full, with the rest retrieved from reference TRBV28 and TRBJ2-7, is DVKVTQSSRYLVKRTGEKVFLECVQDMDHENMFWYRQDPGLGLRLIYFSYDVKMKEKGDIPEGYSVSREKKERFSLILESASTNQTSMYLCASSLLASWYYEQYFGPGTRLTVT.

The chain has TRBV29-1 and TRBJ1-1; unclear D gene. With 7 bases removed from V and 1 base from J, the gap between germline ends came to 10 bases. CDR3 length equals 12 residues. The V gene's germline CDR1 is SQVTM and CDR2 ANQGSEA. Written as DNA, the CDR3 is TGCAGCGCAAAACCGGGGAACACTGAAGCTTTCTTT. Its translation is CSAKPGNTEAFF.

In regard to this clonotype: The junction does not match germline at one end; this may be a read error. J is TRBJ2-7 and V is TRBV11-3; the D call may be TRBD1 or TRBD2 (5 bases each). Germline V gives CDR1 SGHNT, CDR2 YENEEA. This CDR3 comprises 15 residues. The CDR3 spells CATSLTGLFFYEQYF. CDR3 sequence (DNA): TGTGCCACCAGCTTAACGGGGCTTTTTTTCTACGAGCAGTACTTC.

This clonotype occurred a few times. The rearrangement uses TRBV12-3 or TRBV12-4 and TRBJ1-2, with 8 bases fitting TRBD1. This CDR3 has 13 amino acids. Trimming cost V 8 bases and J 2 bases; bases outside gene matches: 4. The CDR3 here is CASRRQGNYGYTF. The CDR3 DNA is TGTGCCAGCCGGAGACAGGGGAACTATGGCTACACCTTC.

V gene TRBV20-1 combines with J gene TRBJ2-7; TRBD1 agrees at 8 bases. This CDR3 comprises 13 residues. V dropped 7 bases and J dropped 1; count of bases not matched to a gene: 6. Germline CDR1 is DFQATT and CDR2 is SNEGSKA (reference sequence). The CDR3 sequence is CSVRTGHSYEQYF. Written as DNA, the CDR3 is TGCAGTGTTAGGACAGGGCATTCCTACGAGCAGTACTTC.

V and J are TRBV6-2 or TRBV6-3 and TRBJ2-5; 9 nucleotides line up with TRBD2. Looked up from germline, CDR1 is MNHEY and CDR2 is SVGEGT. The CDR3 runs to 20 residues. After removal of 2 bases from V and 3 bases from J, the junction contained 19 bases not matched to a gene. The chain's CDR3 is CASSYIKLAGSEPKKETQYF. The CDR3 DNA reads TGTGCCAGCAGTTACATCAAGCTAGCGGGATCCGAACCCAAAAAAGAGACCCAGTACTTC.